The sequence of this T cell receptor beta chain was determined in a study of blood T cell repertoires in COVID-19. In the original processing: Amplification of reference gene primers was used by the study to estimate nucleated cell counts. TCRdb's table, derived via immunoSEQ multiplex PCR, lists solely in-frame clones and lacks some. Clonal size and the V and J genes are those of that table, whereas D and trimming came from the DNA. The top ten clones hold 2.3% of a sample with 120,000 to 150,000 clones, 88% of them seen once. The CDR3 has 15 amino acids. CDR1 is SGHVS and CDR2 is FQNEAQ in the germline V gene. V was trimmed by 1 base and J by 4 bases, leaving 8 bases between them.

Sequencing was performed on peripheral blood. This TCR was sampled from a human donor in a cohort sampled during active COVID-19. This chain links TRBV7-8 with TRBJ1-6; D remains unclear. The CDR3 reads CASSLEALYNSPLHF. The DNA of the CDR3 is TGTGCCAGCAGCTTAGAAGCATTATATAATTCACCCCTCCACTTT.